This entry lists 9 T cell receptor beta chains sequenced from one sample in a study of Ad26.COV2.S vaccination and SARS-CoV-2 variants. Some clones are missing from TCRdb's copy, which holds only in-frame ones; the method was immunoSEQ multiplex PCR. The sample yields about 350,000 clones, about 91% seen once. The starting material was peripheral blood, obtained after recovery from COVID-19. The receptors here all came from a human donor who had recovered from COVID-19.

This sequence joins TRBV4-1 and TRBJ1-4; D may be TRBD1 (5 bases). Trimming shortened V by 2 bases and J by 0 bases, and 13 bases separated the two germline ends. This CDR3 contains 17 residues. Germline V gene sequence: CDR1 MGHRA, CDR2 YSYEKL. CDR3 bases: TGCGCCAGCAGCCAAACGATCGGGACTTCAACTAATGAAAAACTGTTTTTT. Its translation: CASSQTIGTSTNEKLFF.

The chain employs TRBV18 and TRBJ1-5, with TRBD1 as a possible D gene (6 bases). V was clipped by 5 bases and J by 7 bases, with 12 bases between them. The CDR3 length is 13 residues. Germline V gene lookup returns CDR1 KGHSH and CDR2 LQKENI. The CDR3 here is CASSGGDIQPQHF. The CDR3 nucleotides are TGTGCCAGCTCAGGGGGGGACATACAGCCCCAGCATTTT. Full variable domain (outside the CDR3, taken from reference TRBV18 and TRBJ1-5): NAGVMQNPRHLVRRRGQEARLRCSPMKGHSHVYWYRQLPEEGLKFMVYLQKENIIDESGMPKERFSAEFPKEGPSILRIQQVVRGDSAAYFCASSGGDIQPQHFGDGTRLSIL.

This chain connects TRBV7-9 to TRBJ2-1; 7 bases are a match to TRBD1. The CDR3 is 14 residues long. The germline gives CDR1 SEHNR, CDR2 FQNEAQ (reference sequence). The junction had 7 bases not matched to a gene; V was cut back by 8 bases and J by 3 bases. Here the CDR3 reads CASRTGTVYNEQFF. In DNA, the CDR3 is TGTGCCAGCCGTACCGGGACAGTCTACAATGAGCAGTTCTTC.

This clone was counted only a few times. The rearrangement uses TRBV7-9 and TRBJ2-1; D is perhaps TRBD2 (6 bases). This CDR3 is built from 16 residues. The V end was cut by 4 bases, the J end by 3 bases, with 16 bases between. The germline V gene has CDR1 SEHNR and CDR2 FQNEAQ (reference sequence). The CDR3 bases are TGTGCCAGCAGCTCCCTGGAGGGTACGGTCTACAATGAGCAGTTCTTC. Residues: CASSSLEGTVYNEQFF.

The V call is TRBV9, the J call TRBJ1-1; D is possibly TRBD1 (5 bases). This CDR3 comprises 17 residues. The V and J ends lost 0 bases and 3 bases respectively, with 18 bases between them. CDR1 is SGDLS, CDR2 YYNGEE, per germline. DNA for the CDR3: TGTGCCAGCAGCGTAGGAGGTACATGGGGCGAGGACACTGAAGCTTTCTTT. Its protein product is CASSVGGTWGEDTEAFF.

The J gene is TRBJ2-5, the V gene TRBV11-3; the match to TRBD1 covers 10 bases. V shed 5 bases and J 5 bases; nucleotides not matched to a gene: 2. Per the germline V gene, CDR1 is SGHNT and CDR2 is YENEEA. This CDR3 is 13 amino acids long. The CDR3: CASSTGQGETQYF. The CDR3 DNA reads as TGTGCCAGCAGCACGGGACAGGGGGAGACCCAGTACTTC. Based on the CDR3 plus reference TRBV11-3 and TRBJ2-5, the full variable domain is EAGVVQSPRYKIIEKKQPVAFWCNPISGHNTLYWYLQNLGQGPELLIRYENEEAVDDSQLPKDRFSAERLKGVDSTLKIQPAELGDSAVYLCASSTGQGETQYFGPGTRLLVL.

CDR3 bases: TGTGCCAGCAGTTACGAGACAATCACCACCGGGGAGCTGTTTTTT. Translation: CASSYETITTGELFF. V is TRBV6-5 and J is TRBJ2-2; D is ambiguous. The germline gives CDR1 MNHEY, CDR2 SVGAGI. The V end lost 2 bases, the J end lost 4 bases, and 11 bases lay between the germline ends. The CDR3 covers 15 residues.

The chain's CDR3 is CASSELAEGPQHF. CDR3 DNA: TGTGCCAGCAGTGAATTGGCAGAGGGGCCCCAGCATTTT. The V gene is TRBV25-1, the J gene TRBJ1-5; D gene uncertain. V was clipped by 1 base and J by 9 bases, with 10 bases between them. The CDR3 loop spans 13 amino acids. Germline assignment: CDR1 MGHDK and CDR2 SYGVNS.

The chain recombines TRBV6-5 with TRBJ2-7, with D possibly TRBD2 on 6 matching bases. The CDR3 is made up of 12 amino acids. Looked up from germline, CDR1 is MNHEY and CDR2 is SVGAGI. V lost 0 bases, J lost 7 bases, and 7 bases lay in between. The CDR3 is CASSYSGGEQYF. The CDR3 DNA reads TGTGCCAGCAGTTACTCGGGGGGAGAGCAGTACTTC.